The rows below give T cell receptor beta chains drawn from one sample of a study of identical twins. Each CDR3 protein gets one entry after TCRdb re-called the 5' RACE reads with MiXCR. The data show more than 600,000 distinct CDR3 sequences, around a sixth seen once. Another study also made use of these data, one on T cells expressing NK-cell markers.

Material: PBMCs. These receptors were obtained from a woman aged 18-30 years in good health. Each CDR3 is given with its conserved first and last residue. D genes are given only for firm matches. Expanded clones get a size class; other rows say once, few or many, or leave the size out.

d_call	v_call	clone_size	j_call	cdr3_aa	cdr3_nt
.	TRBV10-3	many	TRBJ2-7	CAISLGGNSYEQYF	TGTGCCATCAGTCTAGGGGGGAACTCCTACGAGCAGTACTTC
.	TRBV10-3	few	TRBJ2-5	CAISVRQSQETQYF	TGTGCCATCAGTGTAAGACAGTCTCAAGAGACCCAGTACTTC
.	TRBV6-5	.	TRBJ1-1	CATIAGTEAFF	TGTGCCACCATCGCGGGCACTGAAGCTTTCTTT
.	TRBV5-1	few	TRBJ2-5	CASSLSVQGGETQYF	TGCGCCAGCAGCCTCAGCGTACAGGGGGGGGAGACCCAGTACTTC
.	TRBV9	many	TRBJ2-7	CASSVAPTGTRYEQYF	TGTGCCAGCAGCGTAGCCCCTACCGGGACAAGGTACGAGCAGTACTTC
.	TRBV19	many	TRBJ1-6	CASSGERMSSYNSPLHF	TGTGCCAGTAGTGGGGAGAGGATGAGCTCCTATAATTCACCCCTCCACTTT
.	TRBV5-6	few	TRBJ2-1	CASSYTLHEQFF	TGTGCCAGCAGCTACACCCTGCATGAGCAGTTCTTC
.	TRBV4-3	few	TRBJ2-2	CASSQDVATNTGELFF	TGCGCCAGCAGCCAAGATGTAGCAACGAACACCGGGGAGCTGTTTTTT
TRBD2	TRBV11-2	few	TRBJ2-1	CASSHGTSGVGYNEQFF	TGTGCCAGCAGCCATGGGACTAGCGGGGTCGGATATAATGAGCAGTTCTTC
TRBD2	TRBV10-2	.	TRBJ2-1	CASSEISGGKQFF	TGCGCCAGCAGTGAGATCTCCGGGGGGAAGCAGTTCTTC
TRBD2	TRBV11-2	.	TRBJ2-3	CASSTTTAPSGGDTDTQYF	TGTGCCAGCAGCACAACCACCGCCCCTAGCGGGGGGGACACAGATACGCAGTATTTT
.	TRBV5-1	few	TRBJ1-1	CASSLGGAPEAFF	TGCGCCAGCAGCCTTGGGGGCGCGCCTGAAGCTTTCTTT
.	TRBV5-1	.	TRBJ2-5	CASWAEGSQETQYF	TGCGCCAGCTGGGCTGAGGGGAGCCAAGAGACCCAGTACTTC
.	TRBV7-2	.	TRBJ2-7	CASSITYAYEQYF	TGTGCCAGCAGCATAACTTATGCCTACGAGCAGTACTTC
.	TRBV29-1	few	TRBJ1-2	CSVDGDQYGYTF	TGCAGCGTTGATGGGGACCAGTATGGCTACACCTTC
.	TRBV29-1	few	TRBJ2-2	CSAGARGTGELFF	TGCAGCGCCGGGGCGAGAGGGACCGGGGAGCTGTTTTTT
.	TRBV29-1	.	TRBJ1-1	CSVPIGVVAFF	TGCAGCGTCCCGATAGGGGTCGTGGCTTTCTTT
TRBD1	TRBV10-3	.	TRBJ2-7	CALRPGQGTYEQYF	TGTGCCCTCCGACCGGGACAGGGGACCTACGAGCAGTACTTC
.	TRBV6-6	.	TRBJ1-5	CACVGGGQPQHF	TGTGCCTGTGTGGGGGGTGGTCAGCCCCAGCATTTT
TRBD1	TRBV27	.	TRBJ1-6	CASRRKSGTANSPLHF	TGTGCCAGCAGGCGGAAATCAGGGACAGCTAATTCACCCCTCCACTTT
.	TRBV12-3/TRBV12-4	many	TRBJ2-5	CASTNLGTETQYF	TGTGCCAGCACTAATCTAGGGACAGAGACCCAGTACTTC
.	TRBV21-1	few	TRBJ1-5	CASSKGGERECNQPQHF	TGTGCCAGCAGCAAAGGGGGGGAGAGGGAGTGCAATCAGCCCCAGCATTTT
TRBD2	TRBV13	few	TRBJ2-3	CASSITTSGSPDTQYF	TGTGCCAGCAGCATCACGACTAGCGGGAGCCCAGATACGCAGTATTTT
.	TRBV10-3	.	TRBJ2-1	CAISGNSANEQFF	TGTGCCATCAGCGGAAATAGCGCCAATGAGCAGTTCTTC
TRBD2	TRBV5-1	few	TRBJ2-7	CASSFGAGGPSEQYF	TGCGCCAGCAGCTTTGGGGCGGGAGGGCCATCCGAGCAGTACTTC
.	TRBV5-6	few	TRBJ2-7	CASSFWGSAYEQYF	TGTGCCAGCAGCTTCTGGGGGAGCGCCTACGAGCAGTACTTC
.	TRBV3-1	few	TRBJ2-2	CASSPLEAGELFF	TGTGCCAGCAGCCCTTTGGAGGCCGGGGAGCTGTTTTTT
TRBD1	TRBV20-1	.	TRBJ1-2	CSVSPYDRVSHGYTF	TGCAGTGTTTCGCCTTATGACAGGGTATCGCATGGCTACACCTTC
.	TRBV20-1	.	TRBJ2-1	CSARVGGQNEQFF	TGCAGTGCTAGAGTCGGGGGACAAAATGAGCAGTTCTTC
.	TRBV29-1	.	TRBJ2-3	CSVGSTDTQYF	TGCAGCGTTGGAAGCACAGATACGCAGTATTTT
.	TRBV29-1	.	TRBJ2-5	CSVERGADQETQYF	TGCAGCGTTGAACGCGGAGCCGATCAAGAGACCCAGTACTTC
TRBD1	TRBV29-1	.	TRBJ2-3	CSVVWQGASTDTQYF	TGCAGCGTTGTCTGGCAGGGGGCCTCCACAGATACGCAGTATTTT
.	TRBV6-2/TRBV6-3	.	TRBJ2-7	CASSYPPRREQYF	TGTGCCAGCAGTTACCCCCCCCGCCGGGAGCAGTACTTC
.	TRBV9	few	TRBJ1-4	CAPPTVLNEKLFF	TGTGCCCCTCCCACAGTACTCAATGAAAAACTGTTTTTT
TRBD1	TRBV10-3	.	TRBJ2-7	CAISFSGTGGGEQYF	TGTGCCATCAGTTTTTCCGGGACAGGAGGAGGGGAGCAGTACTTC
.	TRBV7-9	.	TRBJ2-6	CASSLLDRPLRANVLTF	TGTGCCAGCAGCTTATTGGACAGACCTCTAAGGGCCAACGTCCTGACTTTC
.	TRBV20-1	.	TRBJ1-3	CSALGTSGNTIYF	TGCAGTGCGTTGGGGACCTCTGGAAACACCATATATTTT
.	TRBV7-2	many	TRBJ2-7	CASSFGRATLNYEQYF	TGTGCCAGCAGCTTTGGCCGTGCGACTTTGAACTACGAGCAGTACTTC
.	TRBV10-3	few	TRBJ2-2	CAISEYGSTGELFF	TGTGCCATCAGTGAATATGGGTCCACCGGGGAGCTGTTTTTT
.	TRBV6-1	few	TRBJ1-2	CASRREGVSANYGYTF	TGTGCCAGCAGGAGAGAGGGGGTCTCAGCTAACTATGGCTACACCTTC
.	TRBV6-6	.	TRBJ2-3	CAIRPGSTDTQYF	TGTGCCATACGCCCGGGGAGCACAGATACGCAGTATTTT
.	TRBV7-9	.	TRBJ2-1	CASSPRITNEQFF	TGTGCCAGCAGCCCTCGGATTACCAATGAGCAGTTCTTC
TRBD1	TRBV7-9	many	TRBJ1-1	CASSSGTANLNTEAFF	TGTGCCAGCAGTTCCGGGACAGCGAACCTGAACACTGAAGCTTTCTTT
TRBD1	TRBV6-2/TRBV6-3	once	TRBJ2-7	CASSSGQAILWYEQYF	TGTGCCAGCAGTTCGGGACAGGCAATCTTATGGTACGAGCAGTACTTC
TRBD2	TRBV5-1	.	TRBJ2-3	CASSLNLAGFSSTDTQYF	TGCGCCAGCAGCTTGAATTTAGCGGGGTTTTCTAGCACAGATACGCAGTATTTT
TRBD1	TRBV5-1	.	TRBJ2-5	CASGDSQETQYF	TGCGCCTCCGGGGACAGTCAAGAGACCCAGTACTTC
TRBD1	TRBV4-3	few	TRBJ1-2	CASSHLNRGRNQGYTF	TGCGCCAGCAGCCACCTTAACAGGGGGCGGAATCAAGGCTACACCTTC
TRBD2	TRBV7-2	.	TRBJ2-2	CASSFALRSTSANTGELFF	TGTGCCAGCAGCTTTGCCCTCCGGAGTACTAGCGCGAACACCGGGGAGCTGTTTTTT
.	TRBV30	.	TRBJ1-5	CAGSEGEDQPQHF	TGTGCCGGGAGTGAGGGGGAAGATCAGCCCCAGCATTTT
.	TRBV5-5	few	TRBJ2-1	CASRSAGSSTNEQFF	TGTGCCAGCAGGTCGGCGGGGTCATCAACAAATGAGCAGTTCTTC